One sample yielded the 11 T cell receptor beta chains listed below, sequenced in a study of beta chain features in type 1 diabetes (dated 2018 in TCRdb). General findings and caveats noted by the study authors: Type 1 diabetes patients showed a moderate but significant shortening of TCRB CDR3 length in all four CD4+ subsets.

The method behind the library was the immunoSEQ multiplex PCR assay. All of the isolated RNA was reverse transcribed with the High Capacity cDNA Reverse Transcription Kit, so expressed TCRB transcripts were sequenced. What TCRdb holds here is the immuneACCESS table cut down to in-frame rearrangements. Part of the clones is not present; checked against another copy, under half of the missing clones reflect an unresolved V gene, and the others are unexplained. Within this sample are roughly 350,000 clones, with 9.6% of them counted one time only. Together, the top ten hold less than 0.65% of the sample. These receptors' antigens are unknown. Sequenced sample: central memory CD4+ T cells from blood. These receptors all come from a man between 25 and 39 years old with type 1 diabetes.

The V and J genes are TRBV6-5 and TRBJ2-3; D call uncertain. This CDR3 is 13 amino acids long. V shed 2 bases and J shed 2 bases, with 5 bases lying between them. Germline CDR1 is MNHEY and CDR2 is SVGAGI. The CDR3 here is CASSYTATDTQYF. CDR3 sequence (DNA): TGTGCCAGCAGTTACACAGCCACAGATACGCAGTATTTT.

This clone has ten or more counts. The CDR3 protein is CASSPPDRVEYF. CDR3 sequence (DNA): TGTGCCAGCAGCCCCCCGGACAGGGTCGAGTACTTC. The gene calls are TRBV7-9 and TRBJ2-5; the match to TRBD1 covers 8 bases. V gave up 5 bases and J gave up 12 bases; unmatched junction bases: 8. This CDR3 spans 12 amino acids. CDR1 and CDR2 from the germline V gene are SEHNR and FQNEAQ (reference sequence).

V usage is TRBV9 and J usage is TRBJ1-1; D uncertain. CDR1 is SGDLS and CDR2 is YYNGEE in the germline V gene. This CDR3 region has 12 residues. V was cut by 3 bases and J by 2 bases, with 5 bases left in between. Written as DNA, the CDR3 is TGTGCCAGCAGCGGGATTAACACTGAAGCTTTCTTT. Translated, it gives CASSGINTEAFF.

The sample holds a few counts of this clone. V gene TRBV2 combines with J gene TRBJ2-6; weak D call: TRBD2 (7 bases). The CDR3 sequence is 16 residues long. CDR1 is SNHLY, CDR2 FYNNEI, per germline. The CDR3 coding sequence is TGTGCGGTACAGGGAGGGATGAGCTCTGGGGCCAACGTCCTGACTTTC. Protein product: CAVQGGMSSGANVLTF.

This clone was counted only a few times. This chain links TRBV6-6 with TRBJ2-3; D is ambiguous. V dropped 3 bases and J dropped 7 bases, with 5 bases sitting between them. The length of the CDR3 is 11 residues. Germline CDR1 is MNHNY and CDR2 is SVGAGI (reference sequence). The CDR3 sequence: CASSYANTQYF. CDR3 DNA: TGTGCCAGCAGTTATGCGAATACGCAGTATTTT.

This clone was seen a handful of times. The chain links TRBV18 to TRBJ1-4, with 7 bases aligning to TRBD1. CDR1 KGHSH and CDR2 LQKENI come from the germline V gene. The CDR3 is made up of 15 amino acids. V dropped 3 bases and J dropped 3; count of bases not matched to a gene: 4. This CDR3 reads CASSPQGTANEKLFF. The CDR3 nucleotides read TGTGCCAGCTCACCTCAGGGGACAGCTAATGAAAAACTGTTTTTT.

The chain uses TRBV30 and TRBJ2-1; TRBD2 is a possible D gene (5 bases). The CDR3 consists of 13 residues. Trimming pared 0 bases from V and 8 bases from J, leaving 11 bases between. The germline gives CDR1 GTSNPN, CDR2 SVGIG (reference sequence). The CDR3 nucleotides are TGTGCCTGGAGTGTTGGGCGGGTCGATGAGCAGTTCTTC. Amino acids: CAWSVGRVDEQFF.

The chain combines TRBV9 with TRBJ2-3, with a weak D call TRBD1 (6 bases). This CDR3 is 16 amino acids long. V was cut by 4 bases and J by 0 bases, with 15 bases left in between. Germline V CDR1 and CDR2: SGDLS, YYNGEE. CDR3 DNA: TGTGCCAGCAGCATACAGGGCACTACTAGCACAGATACGCAGTATTTT. This translates into CASSIQGTTSTDTQYF.

The chain couples TRBV6-6 to TRBJ1-5; D is ambiguous. The length of the CDR3 is 13 residues. V lost 8 bases to trimming and J lost 3 bases, with 11 bases between them. CDR1 and CDR2 (germline): MNHNY, SVGAGI (reference sequence). The CDR3 DNA is TGTGCCAGCTATCAGGATCCCAATCAGCCCCAGCATTTT. Its translation: CASYQDPNQPQHF.

This clone was detected only a few times. The V call is TRBV19, the J call TRBJ2-1; TRBD2 aligns across 14 bases. The CDR3 has 16 amino acids. The trim removed 9 bases at V and 4 bases at J, leaving 8 bases unmatched. The germline CDR1 and CDR2 sequences are LNHDA and SQIVND (reference sequence). The CDR3 DNA sequence: TGTGCCAGCATGTGGACTAGCGGGGGGAGTTACAATGAGCAGTTCTTC. Its translation: CASMWTSGGSYNEQFF.

J is TRBJ2-3 and V is TRBV7-3; D assignment may be TRBD1 or TRBD2 (5 bases each). Per the germline V gene, CDR1 is SGHTA and CDR2 is FQGTGA. CDR3 length: 15 amino acids. V was pared by 5 bases and J by 2 bases, with 14 bases between. The CDR3 is CASSPGRADTDTQYF. CDR3 nucleotide sequence: TGTGCCAGCAGCCCAGGGAGAGCGGACACAGATACGCAGTATTTT.